This T cell receptor (beta chain) was profiled in a study of T cells in localized non-small cell lung cancer. Study results and caveats: Tumor showed lower T cell clonality than uninvolved adjacent lung, where it was highest. Longer overall survival was seen with higher T cell density measured in blood. Within adjacent lung there appeared a median roughly 60 of the top 100 tumor clones. Heterogeneity is still possible, as just one tumor region was sequenced.

Germline V gives CDR1 SGDLS, CDR2 YYNGEE. The CDR3 length is 11 residues. V lost 0 bases and J 5 bases, leaving 1 base between the germline ends. Clones were sequenced by immunoSEQ multiplex PCR, and TCRdb holds only the in-frame ones, with some missing. The sample gives around 16,000 clones, around 79% of which show up once; 30% is in the top ten. A note on this clone: Its specificity is not known.

This receptor was obtained from a male donor at least 60 years old with stage I lung adenocarcinoma. The V and J genes are TRBV9 and TRBJ2-3, with D unresolved. Specimen: peripheral blood, collected before any cancer treatment. For the CDR3, the DNA is TGTGCCAGCAGCGTAGGAGATACGCAGTATTTT. It codes for CASSVGDTQYF.